The sequence of this T cell receptor beta chain was determined in a study of tumor-infiltrating lymphocytes in primary liver carcinoma. Study information: The cohort included men and women aged 30 to 69 years.

Regarding the study as a whole: When set against blood, tumors had a significantly higher top-250-clone fraction (p = 0.039).

Bulk tissue was left unsorted, and RNA and DNA were co-extracted from 20-30 mg of it. A primer matching the constant region was used to make TCR beta cDNA from approximately 520 ng of total RNA. Modified slightly, ARM-PCR produced TCR beta libraries over three nested multiplex PCR rounds. TCRdb re-called the multiplex PCR reads through MiXCR, storing one row per CDR3 protein. This table holds roughly 120,000 distinct CDR3 sequences, around 60% found once. This clonotype was observed many times. The antigen is not known. The sequence was collected from a woman in her sixties with primary liver carcinoma and hepatitis B virus infection. The sample comprised liver tumor tissue from sampling region 1. The sample's subset: tumor region T1, superior pole.

The CDR3 loop reads CASSPTGQGWPQHF. In DNA form, the CDR3 reads TGTGCCAGCAGCCCTACCGGACAGGGGTGGCCCCAGCATTTT. The chain uses TRBV11-2 and TRBJ1-5; TRBD1 agrees at 9 bases. The CDR3 totals 14 residues. Germline CDR1 is SGHAT and CDR2 is FQNNGV. The ends lost 5 bases at V and 9 bases at J; junction bases unmatched: 8.